The 2 T cell receptor beta chains given below trace back to one sample, sequenced in a study of blood T cell repertoires in COVID-19. Method: immunoSEQ multiplex PCR; TCRdb's copy keeps in-frame clones and lacks some. Of about 190,000 clones in the sample, around four fifths were seen once. The source material was peripheral blood. These receptors all stem from a man aged 45-65 years with active or convalescent COVID-19.

The chain combines TRBV6-6 with TRBJ1-1; a possible D gene is TRBD1 (5 bases). The CDR3 spans 11 residues. Trimming left V 8 bases short and J 6 bases short, with 10 bases between. Germline CDR1 reads MNHNY; CDR2 reads SVGAGI (reference sequence). Written as DNA, the CDR3 is TGTGCCAGCGGACCAGGGCCTGAAGCTTTCTTT. It yields the protein CASGPGPEAFF.

The genes are TRBV19 and TRBJ1-5; TRBD1 aligns across 7 bases. Unmatched junction bases numbered 10, after V lost 8 bases and J lost 6 bases. This CDR3 spans 14 amino acids. CDR1 and CDR2 from the germline V gene are LNHDA and SQIVND (reference sequence). Written as DNA, the CDR3 is TGTGCCAGTCGCCGGGACAGTAGGACTCAGCCCCAGCATTTT. Amino acids: CASRRDSRTQPQHF. The variable domain in full, with the rest retrieved from reference TRBV19 and TRBJ1-5, is DGGITQSPKYLFRKEGQNVTLSCEQNLNHDAMYWYRQDPGQGLRLIYYSQIVNDFQKGDIAEGYSVSREKKESFPLTVTSAQKNPTAFYLCASRRDSRTQPQHFGDGTRLSIL.